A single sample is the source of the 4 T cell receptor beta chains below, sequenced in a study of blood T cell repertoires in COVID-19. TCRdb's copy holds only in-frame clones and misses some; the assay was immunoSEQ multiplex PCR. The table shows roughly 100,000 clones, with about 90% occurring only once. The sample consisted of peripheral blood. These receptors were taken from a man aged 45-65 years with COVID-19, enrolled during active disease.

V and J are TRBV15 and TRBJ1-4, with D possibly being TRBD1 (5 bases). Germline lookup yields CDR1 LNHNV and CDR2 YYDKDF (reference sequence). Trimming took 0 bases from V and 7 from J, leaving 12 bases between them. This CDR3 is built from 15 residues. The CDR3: CATSRDVGPGEKLFF. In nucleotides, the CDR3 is TGTGCCACCAGCAGAGATGTGGGGCCGGGTGAAAAACTGTTTTTT.

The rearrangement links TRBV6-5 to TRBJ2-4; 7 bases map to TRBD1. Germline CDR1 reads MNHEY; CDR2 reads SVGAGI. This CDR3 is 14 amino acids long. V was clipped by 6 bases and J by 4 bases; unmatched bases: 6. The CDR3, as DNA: TGTGCCAGCAGCACCGGGACAGCGAAAAACATTCAGTACTTC. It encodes CASSTGTAKNIQYF.

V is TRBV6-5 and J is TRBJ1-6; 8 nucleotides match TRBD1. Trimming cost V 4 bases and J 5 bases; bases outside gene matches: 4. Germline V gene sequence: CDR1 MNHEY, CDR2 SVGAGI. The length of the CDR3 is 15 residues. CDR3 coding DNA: TGTGCCAGCAGTTTTAGGACAGGGAATAATTCACCCCTCCACTTT. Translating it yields CASSFRTGNNSPLHF.

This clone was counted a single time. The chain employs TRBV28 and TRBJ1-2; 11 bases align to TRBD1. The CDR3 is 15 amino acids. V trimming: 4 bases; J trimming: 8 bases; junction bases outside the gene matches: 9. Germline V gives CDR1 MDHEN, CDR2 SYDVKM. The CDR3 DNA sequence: TGTGCCAGCAGTTCGTCTGGGACAGGGGGGTACGGCTACACCTTC. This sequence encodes CASSSSGTGGYGYTF.